Reported below is one T cell receptor beta chain. This CDR3 is built from 14 residues. The germline gives CDR1 MDHEN, CDR2 SYDVKM. Trimming cost V 5 bases and J 1 base, with 11 bases left between them. This entry is derived from a study of blood T cells in healthy people across ages. Through a sample-barcoded 5' primer and a J-beta primer mix, a second PCR was run for roughly 7 to 11 cycles. TCRdb ran MiXCR on the 5' RACE reads and lists one entry per CDR3 protein. The sample lists approximately 690,000 distinct CDR3 sequences, approximately 40% seen once, with 30% in the top ten. The sequence derives from a man at least 80 years old in good health. The sequencing sample was made of blood. This chain uses TRBV28 with TRBJ1-1, with D hard to call. The CDR3 DNA follows: TGTGCCAGCAGTGTTGACCCCTCGAACACTGAAGCTTTCTTT. This sequence encodes CASSVDPSNTEAFF.